The 11 T cell receptor beta chains below all came from one sample that was sequenced in a study of shared clonotypes between healthy human individuals. Data came from immunoSEQ multiplex PCR; TCRdb stores just in-frame clones and leaves some out. The top ten clones hold roughly 13% of a sample with hundreds of thousands of clones, around 79% of them seen once. Sequences were obtained from PBMCs. These receptors all stem from a woman between 40 and 50 years old in good health. Some clones in this sample may be carry-over from other donors' samples.

Worth noting for this clone: Within the sample, other DNA sequences also encode this same CDR3. The rearrangement joins TRBV30 to TRBJ2-3; D is undetermined. CDR3 size: 13 residues. Germline V gene data show CDR1 as GTSNPN and CDR2 as SVGIG (reference sequence). Deletions cut 1 base from V and 0 bases from J, with 5 bases between. The CDR3: CAWSAGSTDTQYF. In DNA, the CDR3 is TGTGCCTGGAGTGCGGGCAGCACAGATACGCAGTATTTT.

The chain has TRBV28 and TRBJ1-3; D not certain. The CDR3 sequence is 12 residues long. Germline CDR1 MDHEN, CDR2 SYDVKM. Trimming removed 7 bases from V and 2 bases from J, with 6 bases in between. CDR3 protein: CASKDPGNTIYF. The CDR3 coding sequence is TGTGCCAGCAAGGACCCTGGAAACACCATATATTTT.

This sequence joins TRBV29-1 and TRBJ2-5, with TRBD2 identical over 7 bases. The J call is in doubt because the DNA end fits TRBJ2-7 better. Germline assignment: CDR1 SQVTM and CDR2 ANQGSEA. The CDR3 extends over 13 amino acids. CDR3 protein: CSVGPSGSYEQYF. DNA for the CDR3: TGCAGCGTTGGCCCTAGCGGCTCCTACGAGCAGTACTTC.

This clone was seen repeatedly, ten times or more. This chain links TRBV27 with TRBJ1-4, with TRBD1 identical over 11 bases. The V gene's germline CDR1 is MNHEY and CDR2 SMNVEV (reference sequence). Trimming at V came to 6 bases and at J to 8 bases, leaving 2 bases not matched to a gene. This CDR3 has 13 amino acids. CDR3 amino acids: CASSGQGAEKLFF. The CDR3 DNA follows: TGTGCCAGCAGCGGACAGGGGGCAGAAAAACTGTTTTTT.

The CDR3 protein is CAISESEQGAPYEQYF. CDR3 sequence (DNA): TGTGCCATCAGTGAGTCGGAACAGGGGGCCCCCTACGAGCAGTACTTC. This sequence joins TRBV10-3 and TRBJ2-7; 9 bases fit TRBD1. Germline assignment: CDR1 ENHRY and CDR2 SYGVKD. Trimming at V came to 0 bases and at J to 2 bases, leaving 5 bases not matched to a gene. CDR3 length equals 16 residues.

This clone came up once. The chain is built from TRBV2 and TRBJ2-1; 13 positions agree with TRBD2. Germline V gene sequence: CDR1 SNHLY, CDR2 FYNNEI. This CDR3 comprises 16 residues. The V segment lost 6 bases and the J segment 4 bases; nucleotides outside the gene matches: 6. The CDR3 bases are TGTGCCAGCAGCAGAGGACTAGCGGGAGTTTACAATGAGCAGTTCTTC. Its protein is CASSRGLAGVYNEQFF. Full variable domain (missing parts from reference TRBV2 and TRBJ2-1): EPEVTQTPSHQVTQMGQEVILRCVPISNHLYFYWYRQILGQKVEFLVSFYNNEISEKSEIFDDQFSVERPDGSNFTLKIRSTKLEDSAMYFCASSRGLAGVYNEQFFGPGTRLTVL.

The rearrangement uses TRBV10-3 and TRBJ2-1; no firm D call. CDR3 length equals 12 residues. The germline V and J ends were trimmed by 2 bases and 8 bases, with 7 bases remaining between them. The germline gives CDR1 ENHRY, CDR2 SYGVKD. CDR3 DNA: TGTGCCATCAGTGAGAGTCGTGATGAGCAGTTCTTC. It is translated as CAISESRDEQFF.

About this clone: The germline gene is not matched at one end of the junction; a read error may be the cause. The CDR3 spells CASSFVSTGGHLF. DNA for the CDR3: TGTGCCAGCAGTTTTGTCTCTACAGGGGGGCACCTCTTC. V and J are TRBV28 and TRBJ1-2; the match to TRBD1 covers 8 bases. Looked up from germline, CDR1 is MDHEN and CDR2 is SYDVKM. This CDR3 contains 13 residues.

The CDR3 region has the DNA TGTGCCAGCAGCCCCCGGGGAGGTTTGGGGGAGACCCAGTACTTC. This sequence encodes CASSPRGGLGETQYF. The chain has TRBV7-3 and TRBJ2-5; D may be TRBD2 (6 bases). Trimming removed 5 bases from V and 5 bases from J, with 18 bases in between. Germline V gene data show CDR1 as SGHTA and CDR2 as FQGTGA. This CDR3 is built from 15 residues.

The chain recombines TRBV6-1 with TRBJ2-5, with 8 nucleotides matching TRBD2. The CDR3 contains 11 residues. The germline V gene encodes CDR1 MNHNS and CDR2 SASEGT. The V gene end was trimmed by 10 bases and the J gene end by 5 bases; junction bases not matched to a gene: 3. Written as DNA, the CDR3 is TGTGCCACCCGGGGGGGGGAGACCCAGTACTTC. Its translation is CATRGGETQYF.

This clone was seen a single time. This chain uses TRBV7-8 with TRBJ1-4, with unresolved D. The CDR3 is 14 residues long. Trimming shortened V by 5 bases and J by 7 bases, and 14 bases separated the two germline ends. Germline lookup yields CDR1 SGHVS and CDR2 FQNEAQ. In DNA, the CDR3 is TGTGCCAGCAGCCCCAGGACCGTGGGTGAAAAACTGTTTTTT. Translated: CASSPRTVGEKLFF.